The 14 T cell receptor beta chains listed next were all sequenced from one sample in a study of T-cell memory formation after mild COVID-19. Using its own MiXCR run on the 5' RACE reads, TCRdb lists one record per CDR3 protein. The table includes 350,000 to 400,000 distinct CDR3 sequences, over 20% detected once. The sequenced material came from PBMCs or a T cell subset sorted from them (not recorded which). The source of these receptors is an adult woman who had mild COVID-19 (a few samples of this study predate the infection). Cell type and time point are not known.

This clonotype was seen only a few times. The chain uses TRBV12-3 or TRBV12-4 and TRBJ2-1, with D possibly TRBD1 on 6 matching bases. The CDR3 is 12 residues long. Trimming left V 6 bases short and J 9 bases short, with 12 bases between. DNA of the CDR3: TGTGCCAGCAGCCCGATCAGGGGTGAGCAGTTCTTC. Its translation is CASSPIRGEQFF.

This chain connects TRBV11-2 to TRBJ2-3; 12 bases agree with TRBD2. The CDR3 consists of 19 residues. After removal of 5 bases from V and 4 bases from J, the junction contained 16 bases not matched to a gene. Germline values: CDR1 SGHAT, CDR2 FQNNGV. CDR3 in amino acids: CASSIGGNGLAGRADTQYF. The CDR3 DNA reads TGTGCCAGCAGCATCGGAGGAAACGGACTAGCGGGAAGAGCAGATACGCAGTATTTT. Based on the CDR3 plus reference TRBV11-2 and TRBJ2-3, the full variable domain is EAGVAQSPRYKIIEKRQSVAFWCNPISGHATLYWYQQILGQGPKLLIQFQNNGVVDDSQLPKDRFSAERLKGVDSTLKIQPAKLEDSAVYLCASSIGGNGLAGRADTQYFGPGTRLTVL.

In this sample, this clonotype turned up many times. The chain couples TRBV7-2 to TRBJ1-6; unclear D gene. The CDR3 extends over 15 amino acids. Germline V lookup: CDR1 SGHTA, CDR2 FQGNSA. V lost 3 bases and J 0 bases, leaving 6 bases between the germline ends. CDR3 nucleotide sequence: TGTGCCAGCAGCTTGGACCACTCCTATAATTCACCCCTCCACTTT. It yields the protein CASSLDHSYNSPLHF.

This clonotype appeared a few times. The chain carries TRBV12-3 or TRBV12-4 and TRBJ1-5; 10 bases agree with TRBD1. This CDR3 is built from 14 residues. V dropped 6 bases and J dropped 6; count of bases not matched to a gene: 5. Written as DNA, the CDR3 is TGTGCCAGCAGGGGACAGGGGCCGGCTCAGCCCCAGCATTTT. This sequence encodes CASRGQGPAQPQHF.

V is TRBV4-1 and J is TRBJ1-1; D unclear. The V end lost 2 bases, the J end lost 1 base, and 11 bases lay between the germline ends. The germline V gene has CDR1 MGHRA and CDR2 YSYEKL. The CDR3 runs 15 residues. The CDR3 is CASSQYHGPNTEAFF. CDR3 nucleotide sequence: TGCGCCAGCAGCCAATACCACGGCCCGAACACTGAAGCTTTCTTT.

This clonotype was detected only a few times. The V gene is TRBV7-9, the J gene TRBJ1-2; D is possibly TRBD1 (5 bases). V was trimmed by 2 bases and J by 8 bases, leaving 18 bases between them. CDR3 length: 15 residues. Germline values: CDR1 SEHNR, CDR2 FQNEAQ (reference sequence). CDR3 in amino acids: CASSLKGLSNRGYTF. The CDR3 DNA sequence: TGTGCCAGCAGCTTAAAGGGACTCTCGAATCGAGGCTACACCTTC.

This clonotype has only a few counts. The chain employs TRBV29-1 and TRBJ1-2; 7 bases are a match to TRBD1. This CDR3 is built from 12 residues. Trimming at V came to 4 bases and at J to 4 bases, leaving 3 bases not matched to a gene. Germline V CDR1 and CDR2: SQVTM, ANQGSEA. CDR3: CSVGDSIYGYTF. Written as DNA, the CDR3 is TGCAGCGTTGGGGACAGCATCTATGGCTACACCTTC.

This chain joins TRBV12-3 or TRBV12-4 and TRBJ1-2, with a tentative D call TRBD1 (6 bases). Trimming left V 3 bases short and J 6 bases short, with 14 bases between. This CDR3 comprises 14 residues. Here the CDR3 DNA reads TGTGCCAGCAGTTTGAGGGCAGGGGCCGATGGCTACACCTTC. Its protein product is CASSLRAGADGYTF.

The chain employs TRBV10-3 and TRBJ2-5; 7 nucleotides agree with TRBD1. With V trimmed by 1 base and J by 2 bases, 7 bases remained unmatched. Germline assignment: CDR1 ENHRY and CDR2 SYGVKD. The CDR3 runs 16 residues. CDR3 region: CAISEWKQGIQETQYF. The CDR3 bases are TGTGCCATCAGTGAGTGGAAACAGGGGATTCAAGAGACCCAGTACTTC.

The chain recombines TRBV5-1 with TRBJ1-4, with 10 bases lining up with TRBD1. The V gene end was trimmed by 2 bases and the J gene end by 8 bases; junction bases not matched to a gene: 6. Germline values: CDR1 SGHRS, CDR2 YFSETQ. The CDR3 is 15 residues long. The CDR3 bases are TGCGCCAGCAGCTTCTCGATGGACAGGGGGGAAAAACTGTTTTTT. Its translation: CASSFSMDRGEKLFF. Full variable domain (rest looked up from reference TRBV5-1 and TRBJ1-4): KAGVTQTPRYLIKTRGQQVTLSCSPISGHRSVSWYQQTPGQGLQFLFEYFSETQRNKGNFPGRFSGRQFSNSRSEMNVSTLELGDSALYLCASSFSMDRGEKLFFGSGTQLSVL.

In its sample, this clonotype was seen a few times. The V call is TRBV4-3, the J call TRBJ2-5; 10 bases match TRBD2. CDR3 length equals 17 residues. CDR1 is LGHNA and CDR2 is YSLEER in the germline V gene. V dropped 0 bases and J dropped 1; count of bases not matched to a gene: 5. CDR3 in amino acids: CASSQDRASGSQETQYF. The CDR3 DNA is TGCGCCAGCAGCCAAGATAGGGCTAGCGGGAGCCAAGAGACCCAGTACTTC.

This clonotype was seen more than once but under ten times. This CDR3 reads CASSYSGVTSTDTQYF. Written as DNA, the CDR3 is TGTGCCAGCAGTTACTCGGGCGTAACTAGCACAGATACGCAGTATTTT. The chain uses TRBV6-5 and TRBJ2-3; D remains unclear. The CDR3 length is 16 residues. Trimming took 0 bases from V and 0 from J, leaving 10 bases between them. The V gene's germline CDR1 is MNHEY and CDR2 SVGAGI.

The rearrangement uses TRBV29-1 and TRBJ2-1; no firm D call. The V end was cut by 5 bases, the J end by 3 bases, with 8 bases between. Germline V gene data show CDR1 as SQVTM and CDR2 as ANQGSEA. CDR3 length equals 12 residues. CDR3 nucleotides: TGCAGCGTTCATAGCCGCTACAATGAGCAGTTCTTC. Amino acids: CSVHSRYNEQFF.

The chain carries TRBV20-1 and TRBJ2-3; no clear D gene. This CDR3 region has 12 residues. The ends were cut back, 3 bases at V and 2 bases at J, with 6 bases in the middle. CDR1 and CDR2 (germline): DFQATT, SNEGSKA (reference sequence). CDR3 region: CSASGDTDTQYF. The CDR3 DNA reads as TGCAGTGCTAGCGGAGACACAGATACGCAGTATTTT.